One sample yielded the 8 T cell receptor beta chains listed below, sequenced in a study of T cells expressing NK-cell markers. For each CDR3 protein, TCRdb gives one entry from its re-call of the 5' RACE reads, without DNA. This sample lists about 540,000 distinct CDR3 sequences; its ten largest clones have around 4%. The material sequenced was blood T cells: a sorted CD56 or NKG2C T cell subset, CD4+ or CD8+ T cells, or bulk PBMC T cells (not recorded which). These receptors were collected from a man aged 18 to 30 in good health.

The V gene is TRBV12-3 or TRBV12-4, the J gene TRBJ1-5; TCRdb selects TRBD1, and the lack of DNA leaves this call unchecked. This CDR3 contains 15 residues. The CDR3 is CASTDGTVSNQPQHF.

The chain carries TRBV7-6 and TRBJ2-1; absent DNA, TCRdb's TRBD2 call cannot be checked. CDR1 SGHVS and CDR2 FNYEAQ come from the germline V gene. This CDR3 contains 18 residues. CDR3: CASSMTSVLLSSYNEQFF. Variable domain in full (rest from reference TRBV7-6 and TRBJ2-1): GAGVSQSPRYKVTKRGQDVALRCDPISGHVSLYWYRQALGQGPEFLTYFNYEAQQDKSGLPNDRFSAERPEGSISTLTIQRTEQRDSAMYRCASSMTSVLLSSYNEQFFGPGTRLTVL.

This sequence joins TRBV7-9 and TRBJ2-4; the TCRdb D gene call, TRBD1, has no DNA to confirm it. This CDR3 comprises 14 residues. Per germline, CDR1 SEHNR and CDR2 FQNEAQ (reference sequence). The CDR3 spells CASSLLGQGEIQYF.

The rearrangement joins TRBV5-1 to TRBJ1-1. This CDR3 has 11 amino acids. Per the germline V gene, CDR1 is SGHRS and CDR2 is YFSETQ. CDR3 loop: CASSNEGEAFF.

The CDR3 region is CASTWTRLNTEAFF. The rearrangement joins TRBV6-5 to TRBJ1-1; there is no DNA to check the TCRdb D call of TRBD1. Germline values: CDR1 MNHEY, CDR2 SVGAGI. The CDR3 is made up of 14 amino acids.

The CDR3 loop is CASSEGRLVQYF. This chain connects TRBV6-2 or TRBV6-3 to TRBJ2-5; the TCRdb D gene call, TRBD1, has no DNA to confirm it. CDR3 size: 12 residues. CDR1 MNHEY and CDR2 SVGEGT come from the germline V gene.

This chain uses TRBV12-3 or TRBV12-4 with TRBJ2-3; without DNA, the TCRdb call of TRBD2 cannot be checked. The length of the CDR3 is 17 residues. The CDR3: CASSLSGRADRSDTQYF.

V and J are TRBV5-1 and TRBJ2-7; TCRdb's D call, TRBD1, is unchecked because there is no DNA. Germline lookup yields CDR1 SGHRS and CDR2 YFSETQ. CDR3 size: 14 residues. The CDR3 protein is CASAPDRPSYEQYF.